Below, 10 T cell receptor beta chains from the same sample are listed, as sequenced in a study of blood T cell repertoires in COVID-19. Profiling relied on immunoSEQ multiplex PCR, and the TCRdb table lists in-frame clones only, not all of them. The sample lists about 480,000 clones; 89% were seen once. The sample taken for sequencing was peripheral blood. These receptors were collected from a man between 18 and 35 years old with COVID-19, enrolled during active disease.

The V and J genes are TRBV19 and TRBJ2-2; 10 positions match TRBD2. The J segment lost 5 bases and the V segment lost 10 bases, leaving 10 bases of the junction unmatched. The CDR3 has 15 residues. Germline CDR1 LNHDA, CDR2 SQIVND (reference sequence). For the CDR3, the DNA is TGTGCCACAATCAGCGGGGGGGCCCCTACCGGGGAGCTGTTTTTT. Its translation is CATISGGAPTGELFF.

This chain uses TRBV6-6 with TRBJ1-2; D unclear. Trimming removed 7 bases from V and 2 bases from J, with 11 bases in between. The germline CDR1 and CDR2 sequences are MNHNY and SVGAGI (reference sequence). This CDR3 has 13 amino acids. The CDR3 sequence is CASTPGSNYGYTF. The CDR3 coding sequence is TGTGCCAGCACCCCCGGGTCCAACTATGGCTACACCTTC.

This chain connects TRBV5-1 to TRBJ2-3; 13 positions agree with TRBD2. The CDR3 covers 20 residues. CDR1 and CDR2 from the germline V gene are SGHRS and YFSETQ. With V trimmed by 3 bases and J by 1 base, 14 bases remained unmatched. CDR3 in DNA: TGCGCCAGCAGCTCACAACCGACTAGCGGGGGGCGGTTAGGCACAGATACGCAGTATTTT. This gives the protein CASSSQPTSGGRLGTDTQYF.

J is TRBJ2-1 and V is TRBV6-1, with a possible D match to TRBD2 (5 bases). The CDR3 is 17 residues long. V lost 0 bases to trimming and J lost 8 bases, with 20 bases between them. Germline V CDR1 and CDR2: MNHNS, SASEGT. CDR3 protein: CASSEAPAGYVEDEQFF. In DNA, the CDR3 is TGTGCCAGCAGTGAAGCGCCGGCTGGCTACGTGGAGGATGAGCAGTTCTTC.

Regarding this clone: This same CDR3 is encoded by further DNA sequences in the sample. The gene calls are TRBV20-1 and TRBJ2-7; maybe TRBD2 (5 bases). The CDR3 spans 11 residues. The germline V and J ends were trimmed by 5 bases and 2 bases, with 7 bases remaining between them. Germline V CDR1 and CDR2: DFQATT, SNEGSKA (reference sequence). CDR3 sequence: CSAAGAYEQYF. In DNA, the CDR3 is TGCAGTGCTGCCGGGGCCTACGAGCAGTACTTC.

The DNA of the CDR3 is TGTGCCAGCAGCTTATTAGAGGCCACCTCTGGAAACACCATATATTTT. Its translation: CASSLLEATSGNTIYF. The genes are TRBV7-2 and TRBJ1-3; unclear D gene. The germline CDR1 and CDR2 sequences are SGHTA and FQGNSA. Trimming shortened V by 2 bases and J by 0 bases, and 11 bases separated the two germline ends. This CDR3 spans 16 amino acids.

This chain uses TRBV27 with TRBJ2-7; a weak D match, TRBD2 (6 bases). CDR1 is MNHEY, CDR2 SMNVEV, per germline (reference sequence). V was shortened by 3 bases and J by 5 bases, with 11 bases between the two germline ends. This CDR3 has 13 residues. The CDR3, as DNA: TGTGCCAGCAGTTTTAGCGGTTGGAACGAGCAGTACTTC. Its translation is CASSFSGWNEQYF.

The chain recombines TRBV5-4 with TRBJ2-1; weak D call: TRBD2 (5 bases). Between the trimmed V and J ends, which lost 3 bases and 9 bases, there was a span of 10 bases. The CDR3 consists of 12 residues. Looked up from germline, CDR1 is SGHNT and CDR2 is YYREEE (reference sequence). The CDR3 sequence is CASSSGFIEQFF. DNA of the CDR3: TGTGCCAGCAGCTCGGGGTTCATTGAGCAGTTCTTC.

This rearrangement joins TRBV7-9 to TRBJ2-3, with D uncertain. The germline CDR1 and CDR2 sequences are SEHNR and FQNEAQ (reference sequence). This CDR3 is built from 13 residues. The V gene lost 5 bases and the J gene lost 4 bases, with 10 bases spanning the gap. The CDR3 region has the DNA TGTGCCAGCAGCCGCGTCCCCCCAGATACGCAGTATTTT. This codes for CASSRVPPDTQYF. The whole variable domain, remainder taken from reference TRBV7-9 and TRBJ2-3, is DTGVSQNPRHKITKRGQNVTFRCDPISEHNRLYWYRQTLGQGPEFLTYFQNEAQLEKSRLLSDRFSAERPKGSFSTLEIQRTEQGDSAMYLCASSRVPPDTQYFGPGTRLTVL.

This sequence joins TRBV27 and TRBJ1-5; D may be TRBD1 (6 bases). CDR1 is MNHEY, CDR2 SMNVEV, per germline (reference sequence). The V gene lost 2 bases and the J gene lost 7 bases, with 9 bases spanning the gap. The CDR3 covers 13 residues. The CDR3 sequence: CASSLTGQQPQHF. DNA for the CDR3: TGTGCCAGCAGTTTAACAGGGCAGCAGCCCCAGCATTTT.